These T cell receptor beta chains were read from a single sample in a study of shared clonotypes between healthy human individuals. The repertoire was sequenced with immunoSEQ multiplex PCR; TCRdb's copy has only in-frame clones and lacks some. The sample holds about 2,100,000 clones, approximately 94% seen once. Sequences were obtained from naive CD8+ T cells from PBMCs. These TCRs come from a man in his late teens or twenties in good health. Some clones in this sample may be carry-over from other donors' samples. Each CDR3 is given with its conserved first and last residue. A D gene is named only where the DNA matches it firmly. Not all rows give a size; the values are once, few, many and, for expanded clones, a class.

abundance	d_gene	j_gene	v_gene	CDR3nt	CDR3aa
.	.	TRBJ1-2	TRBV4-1	TGCGCCAGCAGCCAACTTTTGACGGGCAACTATGGCTACACCTTC	CASSQLLTGNYGYTF
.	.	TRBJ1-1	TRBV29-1	TGCAGCGTTTCAATCCGCTCGAACACTGAAGCTTTCTTT	CSVSIRSNTEAFF
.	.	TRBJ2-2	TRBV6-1	TGTGCCAGCAGTGTAGGGGGAGGGACCGGGGAGCTGTTTTTT	CASSVGGGTGELFF
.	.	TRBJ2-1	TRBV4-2	TGTGCCAGCAGCCAAGGAGGGAGTGAGCAGTTCTTC	CASSQGGSEQFF
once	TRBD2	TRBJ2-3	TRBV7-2	TGTGCCAGCAGCTCAAGGCCGACACTAGCGGGCCCCGATACGCAGTATTTT	CASSSRPTLAGPDTQYF
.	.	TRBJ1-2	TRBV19	TGTGCCAGTAGTATAAGGGAGACAGCCTCTCCGTATGGCTACACCTTC	CASSIRETASPYGYTF
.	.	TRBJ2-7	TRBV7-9	TGTGCCAGCAGCTTAGGGGGGAACAGGGACCACGAGCAGTACTTC	CASSLGGNRDHEQYF
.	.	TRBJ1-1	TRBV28	TGTGCCAGCAGTATAGGAATGAACACTGAAGCTTTCTTT	CASSIGMNTEAFF
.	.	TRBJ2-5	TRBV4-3	TGCGCCAGCAGTGACCGAACTTGGGGAGAGACCCAGTACTTC	CASSDRTWGETQYF
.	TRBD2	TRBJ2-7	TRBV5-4	TGTGCCAGCAGCCCTAGCGGGAGGGCCATCTACGAGCAGTACTTC	CASSPSGRAIYEQYF
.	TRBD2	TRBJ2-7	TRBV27	TGTGCCAGCAGTTTATTTCCCCCAAGCGGGAGGGGCGTCCACGAGCAGTACTTC	CASSLFPPSGRGVHEQYF
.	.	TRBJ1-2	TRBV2	TGTGCCAGCAGTGAGGGTGGAACCGATGGCTACACCTTC	CASSEGGTDGYTF
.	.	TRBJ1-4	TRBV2	TGTGCCAGCATCAGCGGAAATCGAAAACTGTTTTTT	CASISGNRKLFF
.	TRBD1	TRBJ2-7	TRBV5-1	TGCGCCAGCAGCTTTCGTCAGGGGGCCGAGGACGAGCAGTACTTC	CASSFRQGAEDEQYF
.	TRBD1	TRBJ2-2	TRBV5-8	TGTGCCAGCAGCCTACCCCCTGGACAGGGGAACGATCTCTCCACCGGGGAGCTGTTTTTT	CASSLPPGQGNDLSTGELFF
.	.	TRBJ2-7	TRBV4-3	TGCGCCAGCAGCCATGCGCAGGGCCGCGAGCAGTACTTC	CASSHAQGREQYF
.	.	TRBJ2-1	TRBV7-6	TGTGCATGTGGGCCCGCGCATGAGCAGTTCTTC	CACGPAHEQFF
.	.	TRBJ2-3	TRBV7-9	TGTGCCAGCAGCTTAGCAGCGGTGAGCACAGATACGCAGTATTTT	CASSLAAVSTDTQYF
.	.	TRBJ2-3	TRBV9	TGTGCCAGCAGCGTAGGGTCCCGTTTCTTCTCCACAGATACGCAGTATTTT	CASSVGSRFFSTDTQYF
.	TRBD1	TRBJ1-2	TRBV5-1	TGCGCCAGCATCACCCGGGACAGGGGGCGGATATACTATGGCTACACCTTC	CASITRDRGRIYYGYTF
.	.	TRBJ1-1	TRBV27	TGTGCCAGCAGCCCCTCTTCAGGGGCACTGAACGTTTTCTTT	CASSPSSGALNVFF
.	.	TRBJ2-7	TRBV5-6	TGTGCCAGCAGCTTGGGACAGGCTCACTACGAGCAGTACTTC	CASSLGQAHYEQYF
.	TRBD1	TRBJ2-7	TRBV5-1	TGCGCCAGCAGCTCCGGGACAGACTCCTACGAGCAGTACTTC	CASSSGTDSYEQYF
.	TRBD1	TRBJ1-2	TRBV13	TGTGCCAGCAGCGATCAGGGGGTTCGAGGCTACACCTTC	CASSDQGVRGYTF
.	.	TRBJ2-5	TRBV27	TGTGCCAGCAGTACTCGGGGGACCCAGTACTTC	CASSTRGTQYF
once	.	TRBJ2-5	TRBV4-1	TGCGCCAGCAGCCAAAACAGCGTTCGAGAGACCCAGTACTTC	CASSQNSVRETQYF